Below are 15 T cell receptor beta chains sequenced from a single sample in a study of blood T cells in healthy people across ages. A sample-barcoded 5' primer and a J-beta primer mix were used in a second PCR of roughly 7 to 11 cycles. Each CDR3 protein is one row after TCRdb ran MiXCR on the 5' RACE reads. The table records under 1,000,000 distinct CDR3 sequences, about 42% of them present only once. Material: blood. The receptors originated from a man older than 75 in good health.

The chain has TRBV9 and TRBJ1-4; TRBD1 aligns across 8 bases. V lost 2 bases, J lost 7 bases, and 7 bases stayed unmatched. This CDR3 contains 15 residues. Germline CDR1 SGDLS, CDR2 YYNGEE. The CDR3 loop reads CASSVDGTGFEKLFF. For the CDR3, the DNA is TGTGCCAGCAGCGTGGACGGGACAGGTTTTGAAAAACTGTTTTTT. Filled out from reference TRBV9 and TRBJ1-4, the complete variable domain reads DSGVTQTPKHLITATGQRVTLRCSPRSGDLSVYWYQQSLDQGLQFLIQYYNGEERAKGNILERFSAQQFPDLHSELNLSSLELGDSALYFCASSVDGTGFEKLFFGSGTQLSVL.

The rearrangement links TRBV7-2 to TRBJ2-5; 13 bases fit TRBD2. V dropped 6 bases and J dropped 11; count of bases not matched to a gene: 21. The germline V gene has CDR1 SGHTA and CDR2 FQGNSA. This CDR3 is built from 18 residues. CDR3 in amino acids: CASSFRTSGSRSYNEQYF. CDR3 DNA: TGTGCCAGCAGTTTTAGGACTAGCGGGAGTAGGTCCTACAATGAGCAGTACTTC.

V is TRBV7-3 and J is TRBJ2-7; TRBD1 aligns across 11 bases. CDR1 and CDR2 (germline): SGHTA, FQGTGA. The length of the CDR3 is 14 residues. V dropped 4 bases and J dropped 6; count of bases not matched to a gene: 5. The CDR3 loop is CASSSGQGASEQYF. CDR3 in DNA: TGTGCCAGCAGCTCTGGACAGGGGGCCAGCGAGCAGTACTTC.

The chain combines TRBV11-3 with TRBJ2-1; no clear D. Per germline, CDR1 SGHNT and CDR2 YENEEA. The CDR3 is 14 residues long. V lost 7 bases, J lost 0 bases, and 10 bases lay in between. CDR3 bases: TGTGCCAGCAAGAAGGGCTCCTCCTACAATGAGCAGTTCTTC. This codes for CASKKGSSYNEQFF. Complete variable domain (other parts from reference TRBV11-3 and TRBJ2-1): EAGVVQSPRYKIIEKKQPVAFWCNPISGHNTLYWYLQNLGQGPELLIRYENEEAVDDSQLPKDRFSAERLKGVDSTLKIQPAELGDSAVYLCASKKGSSYNEQFFGPGTRLTVL.

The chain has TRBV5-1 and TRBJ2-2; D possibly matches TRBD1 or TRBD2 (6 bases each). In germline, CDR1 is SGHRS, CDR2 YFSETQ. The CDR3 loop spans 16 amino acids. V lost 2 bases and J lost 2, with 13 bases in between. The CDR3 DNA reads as TGCGCCAGCAGCTTCGGGTCCGGGGGCAACACCGGGGAGCTGTTTTTT. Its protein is CASSFGSGGNTGELFF.

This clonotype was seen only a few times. Here the CDR3 DNA reads TGCGCCAGCAGCTTTGGGACTAGCGGGTTCGACGAGCAGTACTTC. Translation gives CASSFGTSGFDEQYF. This rearrangement joins TRBV5-1 to TRBJ2-7; 12 bases map to TRBD2. The V gene's germline CDR1 is SGHRS and CDR2 YFSETQ. The CDR3 is 15 residues long. V was pared by 2 bases and J by 5 bases, with 5 bases of the junction left unmatched.

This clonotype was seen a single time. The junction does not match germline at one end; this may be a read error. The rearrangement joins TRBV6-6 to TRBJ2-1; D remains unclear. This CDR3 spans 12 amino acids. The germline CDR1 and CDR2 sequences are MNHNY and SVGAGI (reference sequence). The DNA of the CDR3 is TGTGCCAGCATAAGCTCCTACAGTGAGCAGTTCTTC. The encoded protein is CASISSYSEQFF.

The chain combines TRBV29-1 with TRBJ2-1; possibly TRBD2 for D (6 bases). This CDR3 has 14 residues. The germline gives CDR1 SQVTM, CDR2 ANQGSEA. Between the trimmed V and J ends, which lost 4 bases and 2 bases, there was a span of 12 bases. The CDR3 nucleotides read TGCAGCGTTGGAGGCGGGGAAACCTACAATGAGCAGTTCTTC. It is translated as CSVGGGETYNEQFF.

Here the CDR3 reads CASGEFETQYF. The CDR3 region has the DNA TGTGCCAGCGGGGAGTTCGAGACCCAGTACTTC. The chain has TRBV3-1 and TRBJ2-5; maybe TRBD2 (5 bases). The CDR3 sequence is 11 residues long. The germline gives CDR1 LGHDT, CDR2 YNNKEL (reference sequence). The V and J ends lost 8 bases and 5 bases respectively, with 9 bases between them.

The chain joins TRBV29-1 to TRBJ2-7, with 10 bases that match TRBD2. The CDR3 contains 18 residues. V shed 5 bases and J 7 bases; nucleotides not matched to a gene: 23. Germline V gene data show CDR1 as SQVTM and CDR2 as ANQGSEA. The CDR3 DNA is TGCAGCGTTAAGGGAGCGGGAGGGCCTAAGGGCTCCTACAATGAGCAGTACTTC. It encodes CSVKGAGGPKGSYNEQYF.

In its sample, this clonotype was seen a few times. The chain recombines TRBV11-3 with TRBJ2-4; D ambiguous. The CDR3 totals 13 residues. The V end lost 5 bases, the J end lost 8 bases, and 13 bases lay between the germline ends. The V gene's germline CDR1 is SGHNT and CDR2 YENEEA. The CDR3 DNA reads TGTGCCAGCAGCCTAGTCTCCATGGACATTCAGTACTTC. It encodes CASSLVSMDIQYF.

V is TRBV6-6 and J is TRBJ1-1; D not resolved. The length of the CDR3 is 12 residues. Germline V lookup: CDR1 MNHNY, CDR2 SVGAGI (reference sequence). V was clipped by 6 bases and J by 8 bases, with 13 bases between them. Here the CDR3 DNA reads TGTGCCAGCAGCGGGGTAGGGATCGAAGCTTTCTTT. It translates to CASSGVGIEAFF.

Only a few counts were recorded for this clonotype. The CDR3 DNA is TGTGCCAGCAGCGTAGACTCAACAGGTTATCCTGAAGCTTTCTTT. It specifies CASSVDSTGYPEAFF. This chain joins TRBV9 and TRBJ1-1; weak D call: TRBD1 (5 bases). The CDR3 runs to 15 residues. Per germline, CDR1 SGDLS and CDR2 YYNGEE. V lost 0 bases and J 6 bases, leaving 15 bases between the germline ends.

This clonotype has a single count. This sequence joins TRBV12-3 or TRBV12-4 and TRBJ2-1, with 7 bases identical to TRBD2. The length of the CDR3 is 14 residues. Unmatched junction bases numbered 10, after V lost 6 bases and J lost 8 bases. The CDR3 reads CASSPQRGGDEQFF. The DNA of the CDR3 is TGTGCCAGCAGCCCCCAGCGGGGAGGGGATGAGCAGTTCTTC.

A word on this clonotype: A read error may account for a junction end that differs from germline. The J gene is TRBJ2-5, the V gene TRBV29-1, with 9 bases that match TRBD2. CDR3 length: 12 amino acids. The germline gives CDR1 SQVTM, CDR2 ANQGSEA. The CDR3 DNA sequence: TGCAGCGTTGATATAGCGGGAGAGACCCTGTACTTC. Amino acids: CSVDIAGETLYF.